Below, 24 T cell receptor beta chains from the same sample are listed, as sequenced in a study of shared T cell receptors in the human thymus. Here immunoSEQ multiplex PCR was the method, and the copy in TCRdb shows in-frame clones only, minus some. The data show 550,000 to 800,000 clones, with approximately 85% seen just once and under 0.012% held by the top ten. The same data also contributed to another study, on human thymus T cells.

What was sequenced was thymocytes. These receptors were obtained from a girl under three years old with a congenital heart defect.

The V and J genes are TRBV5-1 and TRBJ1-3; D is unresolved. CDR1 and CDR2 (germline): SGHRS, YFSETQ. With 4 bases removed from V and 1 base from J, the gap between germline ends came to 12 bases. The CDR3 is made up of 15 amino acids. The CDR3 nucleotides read TGCGCCAGCAGCCCGAGCAGGACTTCTGGAAACACCATATATTTT. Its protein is CASSPSRTSGNTIYF.

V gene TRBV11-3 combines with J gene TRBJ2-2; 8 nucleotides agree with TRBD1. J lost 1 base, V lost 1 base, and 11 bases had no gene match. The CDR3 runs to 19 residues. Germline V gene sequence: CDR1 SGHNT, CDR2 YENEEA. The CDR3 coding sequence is TGTGCCAGCAGCTTAGGCATTACGCCGGGGACAGGGAACACCGGGGAGCTGTTTTTT. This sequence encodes CASSLGITPGTGNTGELFF.

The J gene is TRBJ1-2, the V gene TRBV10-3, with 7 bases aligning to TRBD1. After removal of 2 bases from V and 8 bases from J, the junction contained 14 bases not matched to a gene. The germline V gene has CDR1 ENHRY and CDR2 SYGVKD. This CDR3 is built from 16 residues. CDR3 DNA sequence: TGTGCCATCAGTGAGCCAAACCCGACAGGGAATCAGGGCTACACCTTC. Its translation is CAISEPNPTGNQGYTF.

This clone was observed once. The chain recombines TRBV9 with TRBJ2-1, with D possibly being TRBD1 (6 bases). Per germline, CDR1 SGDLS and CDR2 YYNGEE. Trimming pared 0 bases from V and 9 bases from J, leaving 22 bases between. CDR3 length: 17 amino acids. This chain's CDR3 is CASSVGPTGTWYSEQFF. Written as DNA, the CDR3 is TGTGCCAGCAGCGTAGGCCCCACCGGGACATGGTATAGTGAGCAGTTCTTC. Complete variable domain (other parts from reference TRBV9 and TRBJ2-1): DSGVTQTPKHLITATGQRVTLRCSPRSGDLSVYWYQQSLDQGLQFLIQYYNGEERAKGNILERFSAQQFPDLHSELNLSSLELGDSALYFCASSVGPTGTWYSEQFFGPGTRLTVL.

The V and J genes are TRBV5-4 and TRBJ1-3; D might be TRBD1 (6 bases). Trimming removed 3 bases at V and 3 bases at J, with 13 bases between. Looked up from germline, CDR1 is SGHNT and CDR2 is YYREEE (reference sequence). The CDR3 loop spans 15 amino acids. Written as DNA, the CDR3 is TGTGCCAGCAGCTCGACCTCAGGGGTTGGAAACACCATATATTTT. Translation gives CASSSTSGVGNTIYF.

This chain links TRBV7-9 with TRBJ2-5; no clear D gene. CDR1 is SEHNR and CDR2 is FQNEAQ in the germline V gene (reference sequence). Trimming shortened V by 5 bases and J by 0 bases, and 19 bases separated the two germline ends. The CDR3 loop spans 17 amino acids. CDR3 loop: CASSPARSLSYQETQYF. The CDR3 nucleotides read TGTGCCAGCAGCCCCGCTCGGTCACTATCCTACCAAGAGACCCAGTACTTC.

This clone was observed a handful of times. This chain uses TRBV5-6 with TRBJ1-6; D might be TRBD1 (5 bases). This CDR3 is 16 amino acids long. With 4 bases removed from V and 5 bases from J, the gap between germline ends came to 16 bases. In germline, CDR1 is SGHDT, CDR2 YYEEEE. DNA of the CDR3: TGTGCCAGCAGCCTAGGAGACAGCTATAATAATTCACCCCTCCACTTT. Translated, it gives CASSLGDSYNNSPLHF.

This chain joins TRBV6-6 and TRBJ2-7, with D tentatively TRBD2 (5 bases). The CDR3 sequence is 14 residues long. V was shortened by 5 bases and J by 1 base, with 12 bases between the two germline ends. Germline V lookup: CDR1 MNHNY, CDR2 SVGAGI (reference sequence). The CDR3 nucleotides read TGTGCCAGCAGTGGACGCCGGGGATCCTACGAGCAGTACTTC. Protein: CASSGRRGSYEQYF.

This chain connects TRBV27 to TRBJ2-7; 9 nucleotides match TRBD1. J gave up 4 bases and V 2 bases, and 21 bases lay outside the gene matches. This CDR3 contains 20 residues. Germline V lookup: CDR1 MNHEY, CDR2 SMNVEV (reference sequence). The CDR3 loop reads CASSLGYRGLPRGFLYEQYF. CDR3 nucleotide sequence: TGTGCCAGCAGTTTAGGATACAGGGGGCTGCCCCGAGGGTTTTTGTACGAGCAGTACTTC.

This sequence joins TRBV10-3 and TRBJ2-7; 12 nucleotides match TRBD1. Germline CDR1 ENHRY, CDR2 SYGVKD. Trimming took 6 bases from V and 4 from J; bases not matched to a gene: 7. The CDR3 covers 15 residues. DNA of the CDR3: TGTGCCATCAGCCTGGGACAGGGGGCCGGGTACGAGCAGTACTTC. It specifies CAISLGQGAGYEQYF.

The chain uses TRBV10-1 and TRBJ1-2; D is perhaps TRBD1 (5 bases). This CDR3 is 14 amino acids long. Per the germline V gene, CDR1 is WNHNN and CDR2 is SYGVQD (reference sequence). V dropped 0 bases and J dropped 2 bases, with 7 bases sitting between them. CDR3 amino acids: CASSESRENYGYTF. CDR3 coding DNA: TGCGCCAGCAGTGAGTCCAGGGAAAACTATGGCTACACCTTC.

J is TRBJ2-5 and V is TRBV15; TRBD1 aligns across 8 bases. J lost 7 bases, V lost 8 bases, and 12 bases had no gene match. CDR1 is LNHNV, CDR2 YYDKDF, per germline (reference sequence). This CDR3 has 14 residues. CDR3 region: CATGLDREDRTQYF. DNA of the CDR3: TGTGCCACCGGGCTGGACAGGGAGGACAGGACCCAGTACTTC.

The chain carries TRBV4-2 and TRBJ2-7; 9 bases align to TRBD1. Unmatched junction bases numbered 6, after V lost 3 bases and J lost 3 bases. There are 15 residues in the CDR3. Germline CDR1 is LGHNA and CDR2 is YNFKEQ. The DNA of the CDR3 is TGTGCCAGCAGCCAGGCGGGGACAGGGTTCTACGAGCAGTACTTC. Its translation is CASSQAGTGFYEQYF.

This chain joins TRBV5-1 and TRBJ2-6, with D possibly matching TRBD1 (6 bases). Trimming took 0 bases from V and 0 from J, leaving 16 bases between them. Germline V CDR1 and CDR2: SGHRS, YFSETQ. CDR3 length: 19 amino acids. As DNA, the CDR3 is TGCGCCAGCAGCTTGGCTTATTGGACAGTTCCCTCTGGGGCCAACGTCCTGACTTTC. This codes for CASSLAYWTVPSGANVLTF.

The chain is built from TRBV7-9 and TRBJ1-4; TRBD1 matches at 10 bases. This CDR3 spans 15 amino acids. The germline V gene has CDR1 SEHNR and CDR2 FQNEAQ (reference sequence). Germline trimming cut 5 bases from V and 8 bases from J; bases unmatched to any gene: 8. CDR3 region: CASSTWTGGLEKLFF. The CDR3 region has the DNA TGTGCCAGCAGCACCTGGACAGGGGGTCTCGAAAAACTGTTTTTT.

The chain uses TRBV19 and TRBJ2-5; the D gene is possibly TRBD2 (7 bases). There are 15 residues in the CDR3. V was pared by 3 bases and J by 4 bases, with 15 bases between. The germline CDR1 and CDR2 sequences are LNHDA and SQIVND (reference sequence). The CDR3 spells CASSMWGGLVETQYF. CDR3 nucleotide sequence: TGTGCCAGTAGTATGTGGGGGGGCCTGGTAGAGACCCAGTACTTC.

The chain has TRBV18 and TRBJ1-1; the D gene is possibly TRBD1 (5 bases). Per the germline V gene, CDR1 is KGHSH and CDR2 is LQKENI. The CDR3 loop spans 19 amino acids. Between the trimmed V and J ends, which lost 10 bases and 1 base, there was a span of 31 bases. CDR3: CANYRDPNPLGGKNTEAFF. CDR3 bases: TGTGCCAATTACCGGGACCCGAACCCCCTTGGAGGGAAGAACACTGAAGCTTTCTTT.

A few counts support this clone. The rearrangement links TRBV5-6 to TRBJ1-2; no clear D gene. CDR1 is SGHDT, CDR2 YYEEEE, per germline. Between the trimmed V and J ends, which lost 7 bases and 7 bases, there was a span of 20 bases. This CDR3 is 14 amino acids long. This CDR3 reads CASRKLRSAAGYTF. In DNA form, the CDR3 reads TGTGCCAGCCGTAAACTAAGGAGCGCGGCTGGCTACACCTTC. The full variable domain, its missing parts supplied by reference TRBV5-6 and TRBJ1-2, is DAGVTQSPTHLIKTRGQQVTLRCSPKSGHDTVSWYQQALGQGPQFIFQYYEEEERQRGNFPDRFSGHQFPNYSSELNVNALLLGDSALYLCASRKLRSAAGYTFGSGTRLTVV.

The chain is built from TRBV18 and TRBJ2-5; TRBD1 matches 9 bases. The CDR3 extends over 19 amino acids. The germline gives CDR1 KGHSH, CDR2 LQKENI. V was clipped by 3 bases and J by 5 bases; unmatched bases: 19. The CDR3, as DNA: TGTGCCAGCTCACCCCTAAACTCCCGGGACAGGGCTCCCATCGAGACCCAGTACTTC. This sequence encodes CASSPLNSRDRAPIETQYF.

The CDR3 region is CASSRRQGYGYTF. CDR3 coding DNA: TGTGCCAGCAGTCGTCGACAGGGCTATGGCTACACCTTC. The chain is built from TRBV6-5 and TRBJ1-2, with 7 bases lining up with TRBD1. The CDR3 loop spans 13 amino acids. V trimming: 5 bases; J trimming: 4 bases; junction bases outside the gene matches: 4. Germline lookup yields CDR1 MNHEY and CDR2 SVGAGI.

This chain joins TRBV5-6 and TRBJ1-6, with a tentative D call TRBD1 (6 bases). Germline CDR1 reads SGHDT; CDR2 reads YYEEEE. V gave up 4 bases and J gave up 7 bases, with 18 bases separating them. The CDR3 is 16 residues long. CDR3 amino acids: CASSTGTYRENSPLHF. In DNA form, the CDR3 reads TGTGCCAGCAGCACAGGGACATATCGAGAGAATTCACCCCTCCACTTT.

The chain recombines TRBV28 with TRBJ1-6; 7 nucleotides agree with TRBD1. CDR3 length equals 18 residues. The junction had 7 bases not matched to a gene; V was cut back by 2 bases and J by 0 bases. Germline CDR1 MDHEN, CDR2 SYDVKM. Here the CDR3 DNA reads TGTGCCAGCAGTTTACCCGACAGGGACAGCTCCTATAATTCACCCCTCCACTTT. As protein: CASSLPDRDSSYNSPLHF.

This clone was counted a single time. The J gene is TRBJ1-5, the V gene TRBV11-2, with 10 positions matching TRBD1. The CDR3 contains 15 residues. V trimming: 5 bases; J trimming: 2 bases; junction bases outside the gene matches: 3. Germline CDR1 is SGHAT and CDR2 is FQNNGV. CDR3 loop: CASSPGTGGNQPQHF. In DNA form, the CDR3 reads TGTGCCAGCAGCCCCGGGACAGGGGGCAATCAGCCCCAGCATTTT. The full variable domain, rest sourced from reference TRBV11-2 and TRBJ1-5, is EAGVAQSPRYKIIEKRQSVAFWCNPISGHATLYWYQQILGQGPKLLIQFQNNGVVDDSQLPKDRFSAERLKGVDSTLKIQPAKLEDSAVYLCASSPGTGGNQPQHFGDGTRLSIL.

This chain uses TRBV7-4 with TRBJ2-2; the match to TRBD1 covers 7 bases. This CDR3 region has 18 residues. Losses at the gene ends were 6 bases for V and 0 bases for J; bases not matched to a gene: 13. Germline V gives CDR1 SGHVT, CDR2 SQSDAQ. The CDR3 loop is CASSHRRGGRSNTGELFF. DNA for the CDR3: TGTGCCAGCAGTCACCGGCGAGGGGGCAGGTCGAACACCGGGGAGCTGTTTTTT.